Sequencing of this T cell receptor beta chain was carried out in a study of Graves' ophthalmopathy and Graves' hyperthyroidism. Transcripts of RNA were the source for amplifying TCR beta CDR3 regions. The workflow started with a first-round RT-PCR run with HTBI primers and then moved on to a second-round multiplex PCR. TCRdb processed the multiplex PCR reads anew with MiXCR; each CDR3 protein has one entry. This table holds approximately 700,000 distinct CDR3 sequences, about 41% found once. Donors with ophthalmopathy: moderate-to-severe activity, CAS ≥3, NOSPECS ≥4, duration under 3 months. Clinical symptoms and serum thyroxine were used for diagnosis; TRAb, thyroid ultrasound and orbital computed tomography were also relied on. Out of about 9.6 ml of fresh peripheral blood, PBMCs were obtained. From germline, CDR1 is SGHTA and CDR2 FQGNSA. The CDR3 sequence is 18 residues long. Unmatched junction bases numbered 14, after V lost 4 bases and J lost 7 bases.

This chain uses TRBV7-2 with TRBJ1-6; 9 positions match TRBD1. The sequence was collected from an adult man with Graves' ophthalmopathy. Material: peripheral blood. The CDR3 nucleotides read TGTGCCAGCAGCTCCAAAACCACCGGGACAGGGTCAAATTCACCCCTCCACTTT. This sequence encodes CASSSKTTGTGSNSPLHF.